Listed here is a single T cell receptor beta chain. Measured with immunoSEQ multiplex PCR; TCRdb has only the in-frame clones, and not every one. The profile shows 200,000 to 250,000 clones, approximately 83% of them singletons. Germline lookup yields CDR1 MNHEY and CDR2 SVGEGT. V was shortened by 0 bases and J by 3 bases, with 12 bases between the two germline ends. This CDR3 is 16 amino acids long. This record comes from a study of blood T cell repertoires in COVID-19. As for the study in general: Specimens from acute and convalescent COVID-19 originated in the United States, Italy and Spain.

Sequenced material: peripheral blood. The source of this sequence is a woman younger than 45 who had recovered from COVID-19. The chain links TRBV6-2 or TRBV6-3 to TRBJ1-5; D gene ambiguous. CDR3 DNA: TGTGCCAGCAGTTACTCGAGAGGGAACTTCAATCAGCCCCAGCATTTT. Its protein product is CASSYSRGNFNQPQHF.